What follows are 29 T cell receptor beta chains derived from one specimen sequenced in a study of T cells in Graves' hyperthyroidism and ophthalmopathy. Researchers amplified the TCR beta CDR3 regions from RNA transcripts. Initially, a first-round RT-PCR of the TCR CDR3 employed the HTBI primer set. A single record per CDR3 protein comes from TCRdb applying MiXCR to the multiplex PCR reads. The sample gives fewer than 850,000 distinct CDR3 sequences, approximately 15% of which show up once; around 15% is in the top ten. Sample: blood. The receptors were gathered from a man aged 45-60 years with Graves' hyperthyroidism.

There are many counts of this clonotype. The DNA of the CDR3 is TGTGCCAGCAGCTCTCTAGCGGCCGGGGAGCTGTTTTTT. Protein: CASSSLAAGELFF. The rearrangement joins TRBV11-2 to TRBJ2-2; TRBD2 aligns across 7 bases. V was clipped by 4 bases and J by 6 bases; unmatched bases: 2. CDR1 and CDR2 from the germline V gene are SGHAT and FQNNGV. The CDR3 covers 13 residues.

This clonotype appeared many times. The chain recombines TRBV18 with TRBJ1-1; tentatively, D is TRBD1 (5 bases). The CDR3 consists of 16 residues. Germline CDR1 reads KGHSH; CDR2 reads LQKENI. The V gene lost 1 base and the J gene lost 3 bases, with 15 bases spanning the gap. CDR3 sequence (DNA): TGTGCCAGCTCACCACAGACAGTCCGGTGGGACACTGAAGCTTTCTTT. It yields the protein CASSPQTVRWDTEAFF.

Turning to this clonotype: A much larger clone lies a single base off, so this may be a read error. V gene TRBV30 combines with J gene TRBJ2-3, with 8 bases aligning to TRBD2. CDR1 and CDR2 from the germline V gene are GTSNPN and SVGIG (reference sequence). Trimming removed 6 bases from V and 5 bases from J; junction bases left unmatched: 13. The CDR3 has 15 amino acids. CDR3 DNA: TGTGCCTGCGTACCCGGGGGGGAAGAGGTAGATACGCAGTATTTT. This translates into CACVPGGEEVDTQYF.

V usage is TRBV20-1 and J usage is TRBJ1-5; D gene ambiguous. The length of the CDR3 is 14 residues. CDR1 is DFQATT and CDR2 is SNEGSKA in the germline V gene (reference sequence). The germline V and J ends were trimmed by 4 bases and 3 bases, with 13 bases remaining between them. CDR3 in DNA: TGCAGTGCTAATCCTGCGGGAGACAATCAGCCCCAGCATTTT. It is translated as CSANPAGDNQPQHF.

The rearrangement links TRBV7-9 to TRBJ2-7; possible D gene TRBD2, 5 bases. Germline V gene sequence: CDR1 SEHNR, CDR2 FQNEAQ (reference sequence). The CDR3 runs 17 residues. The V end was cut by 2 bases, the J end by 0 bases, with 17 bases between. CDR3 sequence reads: CASSLPLAPTSSYEQYF. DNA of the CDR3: TGTGCCAGCAGCTTACCTCTAGCCCCTACTAGCTCCTACGAGCAGTACTTC.

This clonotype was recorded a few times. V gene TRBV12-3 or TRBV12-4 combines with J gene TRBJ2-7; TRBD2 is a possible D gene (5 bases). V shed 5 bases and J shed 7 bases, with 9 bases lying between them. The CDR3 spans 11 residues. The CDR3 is CASSRGREQYF. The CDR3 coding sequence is TGTGCCAGCAGTCGCGGGCGGGAGCAGTACTTC.

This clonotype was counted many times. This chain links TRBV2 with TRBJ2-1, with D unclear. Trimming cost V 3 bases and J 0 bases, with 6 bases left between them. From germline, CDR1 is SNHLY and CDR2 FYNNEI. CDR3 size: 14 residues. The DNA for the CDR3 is TGTGCCAGCAGTGATGGAGACTCCTACAATGAGCAGTTCTTC. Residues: CASSDGDSYNEQFF.

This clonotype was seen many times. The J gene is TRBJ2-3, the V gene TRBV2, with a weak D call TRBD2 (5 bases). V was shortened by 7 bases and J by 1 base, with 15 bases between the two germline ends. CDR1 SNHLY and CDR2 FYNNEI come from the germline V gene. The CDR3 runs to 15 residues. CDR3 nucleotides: TGTGCCAGCATCGCTAGAATTAGCGGCACAGATACGCAGTATTTT. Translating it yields CASIARISGTDTQYF.

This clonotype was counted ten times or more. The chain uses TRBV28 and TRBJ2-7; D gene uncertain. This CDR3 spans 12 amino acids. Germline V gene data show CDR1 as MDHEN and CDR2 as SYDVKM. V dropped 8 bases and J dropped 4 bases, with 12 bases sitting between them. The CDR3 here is CASGPYRYEQYF. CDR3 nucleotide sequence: TGTGCCAGCGGGCCCTACAGATACGAGCAGTACTTC. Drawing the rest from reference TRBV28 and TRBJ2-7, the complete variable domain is DVKVTQSSRYLVKRTGEKVFLECVQDMDHENMFWYRQDPGLGLRLIYFSYDVKMKEKGDIPEGYSVSREKKERFSLILESASTNQTSMYLCASGPYRYEQYFGPGTRLTVT.

CDR3 DNA sequence: TGTGCCTGGAGTGTGTGGGACAGTCAAAAGACCACTGAAGCTTTCTTT. Translation gives CAWSVWDSQKTTEAFF. V is TRBV30 and J is TRBJ1-1; 7 nucleotides align to TRBD1. The CDR3 contains 16 residues. The V gene end was trimmed by 0 bases and the J gene end by 4 bases; junction bases not matched to a gene: 11. Germline values: CDR1 GTSNPN, CDR2 SVGIG (reference sequence). Together with reference TRBV30 and TRBJ1-1, the CDR3 gives the full variable domain: SQTIHQWPATLVQPVGSPLSLECTVEGTSNPNLYWYRQAAGRGLQLLFYSVGIGQISSEVPQNLSASRPQDRQFILSSKKLLLSDSGFYLCAWSVWDSQKTTEAFFGQGTRLTVV.

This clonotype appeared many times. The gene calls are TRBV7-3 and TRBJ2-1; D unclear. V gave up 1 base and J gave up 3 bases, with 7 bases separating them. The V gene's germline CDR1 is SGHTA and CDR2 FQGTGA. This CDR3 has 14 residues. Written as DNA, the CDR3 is TGTGCCAGCAGCTTAAGTACAGACTACAATGAGCAGTTCTTC. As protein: CASSLSTDYNEQFF. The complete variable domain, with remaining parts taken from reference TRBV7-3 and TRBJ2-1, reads GAGVSQTPSNKVTEKGKYVELRCDPISGHTALYWYRQSLGQGPEFLIYFQGTGAADDSGLPNDRFFAVRPEGSVSTLKIQRTERGDSAVYLCASSLSTDYNEQFFGPGTRLTVL.

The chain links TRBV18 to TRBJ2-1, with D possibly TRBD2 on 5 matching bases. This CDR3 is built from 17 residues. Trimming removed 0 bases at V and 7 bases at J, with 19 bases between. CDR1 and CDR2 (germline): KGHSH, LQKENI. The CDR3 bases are TGTGCCAGCTCACCACCGATCGCGAGGGCACCCAGGAATGAGCAGTTCTTC. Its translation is CASSPPIARAPRNEQFF.

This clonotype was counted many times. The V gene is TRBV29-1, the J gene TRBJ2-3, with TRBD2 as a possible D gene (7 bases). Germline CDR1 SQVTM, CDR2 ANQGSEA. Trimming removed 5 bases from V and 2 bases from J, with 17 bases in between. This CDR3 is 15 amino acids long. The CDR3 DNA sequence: TGCAGCGTTCTTGCGGGGGCCTCCTTCACAGATACGCAGTATTTT. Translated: CSVLAGASFTDTQYF.

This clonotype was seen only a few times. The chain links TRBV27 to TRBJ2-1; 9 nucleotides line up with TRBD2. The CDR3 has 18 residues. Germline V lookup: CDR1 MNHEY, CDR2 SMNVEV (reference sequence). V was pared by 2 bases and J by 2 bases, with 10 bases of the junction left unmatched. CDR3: CASSLKAVVAGAYNEQFF. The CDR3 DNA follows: TGTGCCAGCAGTTTAAAGGCGGTGGTAGCGGGAGCCTACAATGAGCAGTTCTTC.

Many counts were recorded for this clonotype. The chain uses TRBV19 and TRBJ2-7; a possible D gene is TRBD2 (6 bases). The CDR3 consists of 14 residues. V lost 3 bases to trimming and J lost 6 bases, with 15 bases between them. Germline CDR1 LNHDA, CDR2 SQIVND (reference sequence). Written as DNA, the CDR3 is TGTGCCAGTAGTATTACCGGGGGACCCGGCGAGCAGTACTTC. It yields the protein CASSITGGPGEQYF.

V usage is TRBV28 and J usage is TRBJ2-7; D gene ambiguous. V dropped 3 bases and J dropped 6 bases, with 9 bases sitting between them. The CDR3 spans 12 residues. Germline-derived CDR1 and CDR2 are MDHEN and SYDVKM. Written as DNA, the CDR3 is TGTGCCAGCAGTTTTTTGGGCGTCGAGCAGTACTTC. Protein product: CASSFLGVEQYF.

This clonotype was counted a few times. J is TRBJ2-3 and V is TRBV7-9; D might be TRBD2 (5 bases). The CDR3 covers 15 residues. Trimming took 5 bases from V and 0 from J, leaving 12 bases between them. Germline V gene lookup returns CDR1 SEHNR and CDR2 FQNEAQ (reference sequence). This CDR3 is CASSRTSSSTDTQYF. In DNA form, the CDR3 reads TGTGCCAGCAGCCGGACTTCCTCTAGCACAGATACGCAGTATTTT.

In nucleotides, the CDR3 is TGTGCCAGCAGTCCAGGGGCGGCTAGACAGCAGTACTTC. Translation gives CASSPGAARQQYF. This chain connects TRBV2 to TRBJ2-7; D is perhaps TRBD1 (6 bases). This CDR3 has 13 residues. V lost 5 bases and J lost 8, with 16 bases in between. In germline, CDR1 is SNHLY, CDR2 FYNNEI.

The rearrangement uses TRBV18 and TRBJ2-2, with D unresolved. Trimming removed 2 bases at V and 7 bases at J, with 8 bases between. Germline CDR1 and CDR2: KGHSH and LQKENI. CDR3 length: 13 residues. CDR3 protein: CASSPRESGELFF. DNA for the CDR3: TGTGCCAGCTCACCAAGAGAGAGCGGGGAGCTGTTTTTT.

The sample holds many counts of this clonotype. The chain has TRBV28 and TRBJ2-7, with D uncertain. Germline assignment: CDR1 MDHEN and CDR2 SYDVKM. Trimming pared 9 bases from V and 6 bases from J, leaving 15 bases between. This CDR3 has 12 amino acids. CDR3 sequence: CASAGRSGEQYF. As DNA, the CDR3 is TGTGCCAGTGCCGGACGCTCAGGCGAGCAGTACTTC. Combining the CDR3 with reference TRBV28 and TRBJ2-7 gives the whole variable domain DVKVTQSSRYLVKRTGEKVFLECVQDMDHENMFWYRQDPGLGLRLIYFSYDVKMKEKGDIPEGYSVSREKKERFSLILESASTNQTSMYLCASAGRSGEQYFGPGTRLTVT.

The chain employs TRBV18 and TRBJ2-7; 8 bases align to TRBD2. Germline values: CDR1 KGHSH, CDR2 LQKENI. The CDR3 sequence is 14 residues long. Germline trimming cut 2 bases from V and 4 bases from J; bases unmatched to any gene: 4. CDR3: CASSPWQREYEQYF. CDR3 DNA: TGTGCCAGCTCACCATGGCAGCGGGAGTACGAGCAGTACTTC.

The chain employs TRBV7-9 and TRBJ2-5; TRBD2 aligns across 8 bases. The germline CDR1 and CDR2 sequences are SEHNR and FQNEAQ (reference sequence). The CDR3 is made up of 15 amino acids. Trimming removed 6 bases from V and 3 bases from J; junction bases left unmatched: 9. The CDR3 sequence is CASSPGPAGEETQYF. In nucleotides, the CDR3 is TGTGCCAGCAGTCCAGGACCAGCGGGAGAAGAGACCCAGTACTTC.

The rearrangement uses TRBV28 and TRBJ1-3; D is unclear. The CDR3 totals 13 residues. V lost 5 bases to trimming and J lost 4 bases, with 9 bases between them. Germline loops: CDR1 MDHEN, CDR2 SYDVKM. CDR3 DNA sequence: TGTGCCAGCAGTACCAATACGGGAAACACCATATATTTT. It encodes CASSTNTGNTIYF.

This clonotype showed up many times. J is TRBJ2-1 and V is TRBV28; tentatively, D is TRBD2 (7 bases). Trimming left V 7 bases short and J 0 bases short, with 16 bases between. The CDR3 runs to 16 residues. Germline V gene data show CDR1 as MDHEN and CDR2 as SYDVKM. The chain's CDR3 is CASKGGGGSSYNEQFF. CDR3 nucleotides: TGTGCCAGCAAAGGGGGGGGCGGGAGCTCCTACAATGAGCAGTTCTTC.

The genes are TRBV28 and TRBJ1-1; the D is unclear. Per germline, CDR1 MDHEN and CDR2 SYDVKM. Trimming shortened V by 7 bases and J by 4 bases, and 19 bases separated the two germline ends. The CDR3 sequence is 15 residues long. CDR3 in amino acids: CASTLGTVGSTEAFF. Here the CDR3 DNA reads TGTGCCAGCACCCTCGGCACAGTCGGGAGCACTGAAGCTTTCTTT.

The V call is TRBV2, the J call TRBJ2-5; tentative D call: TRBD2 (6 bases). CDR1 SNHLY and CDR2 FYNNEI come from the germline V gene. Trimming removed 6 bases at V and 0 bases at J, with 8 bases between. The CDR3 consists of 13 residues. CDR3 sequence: CASREGDQETQYF. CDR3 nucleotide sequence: TGTGCCAGCAGGGAGGGAGACCAAGAGACCCAGTACTTC. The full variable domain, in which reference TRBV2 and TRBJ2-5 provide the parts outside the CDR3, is EPEVTQTPSHQVTQMGQEVILRCVPISNHLYFYWYRQILGQKVEFLVSFYNNEISEKSEIFDDQFSVERPDGSNFTLKIRSTKLEDSAMYFCASREGDQETQYFGPGTRLLVL.

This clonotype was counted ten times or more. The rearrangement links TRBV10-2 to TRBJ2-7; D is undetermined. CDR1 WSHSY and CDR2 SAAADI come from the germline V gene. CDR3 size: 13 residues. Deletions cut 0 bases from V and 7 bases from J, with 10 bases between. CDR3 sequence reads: CASSESASREQYF. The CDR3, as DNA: TGCGCCAGCAGTGAGTCGGCCTCTCGGGAGCAGTACTTC.

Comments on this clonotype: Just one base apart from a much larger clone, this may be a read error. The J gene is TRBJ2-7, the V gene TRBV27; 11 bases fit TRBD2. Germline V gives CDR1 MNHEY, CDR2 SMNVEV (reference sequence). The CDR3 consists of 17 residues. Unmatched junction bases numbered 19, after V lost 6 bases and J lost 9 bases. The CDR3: CASSALAGEGLTWGQYF. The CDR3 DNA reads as TGTGCCAGCAGCGCACTAGCGGGAGAGGGGTTGACATGGGGGCAGTACTTC.

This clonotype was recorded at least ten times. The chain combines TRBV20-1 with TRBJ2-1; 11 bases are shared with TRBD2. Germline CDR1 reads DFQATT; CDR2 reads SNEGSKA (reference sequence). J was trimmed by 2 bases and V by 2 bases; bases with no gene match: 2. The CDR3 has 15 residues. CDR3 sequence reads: CSARLAGGTYNEQFF. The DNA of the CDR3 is TGCAGTGCTAGACTAGCGGGAGGAACCTACAATGAGCAGTTCTTC.